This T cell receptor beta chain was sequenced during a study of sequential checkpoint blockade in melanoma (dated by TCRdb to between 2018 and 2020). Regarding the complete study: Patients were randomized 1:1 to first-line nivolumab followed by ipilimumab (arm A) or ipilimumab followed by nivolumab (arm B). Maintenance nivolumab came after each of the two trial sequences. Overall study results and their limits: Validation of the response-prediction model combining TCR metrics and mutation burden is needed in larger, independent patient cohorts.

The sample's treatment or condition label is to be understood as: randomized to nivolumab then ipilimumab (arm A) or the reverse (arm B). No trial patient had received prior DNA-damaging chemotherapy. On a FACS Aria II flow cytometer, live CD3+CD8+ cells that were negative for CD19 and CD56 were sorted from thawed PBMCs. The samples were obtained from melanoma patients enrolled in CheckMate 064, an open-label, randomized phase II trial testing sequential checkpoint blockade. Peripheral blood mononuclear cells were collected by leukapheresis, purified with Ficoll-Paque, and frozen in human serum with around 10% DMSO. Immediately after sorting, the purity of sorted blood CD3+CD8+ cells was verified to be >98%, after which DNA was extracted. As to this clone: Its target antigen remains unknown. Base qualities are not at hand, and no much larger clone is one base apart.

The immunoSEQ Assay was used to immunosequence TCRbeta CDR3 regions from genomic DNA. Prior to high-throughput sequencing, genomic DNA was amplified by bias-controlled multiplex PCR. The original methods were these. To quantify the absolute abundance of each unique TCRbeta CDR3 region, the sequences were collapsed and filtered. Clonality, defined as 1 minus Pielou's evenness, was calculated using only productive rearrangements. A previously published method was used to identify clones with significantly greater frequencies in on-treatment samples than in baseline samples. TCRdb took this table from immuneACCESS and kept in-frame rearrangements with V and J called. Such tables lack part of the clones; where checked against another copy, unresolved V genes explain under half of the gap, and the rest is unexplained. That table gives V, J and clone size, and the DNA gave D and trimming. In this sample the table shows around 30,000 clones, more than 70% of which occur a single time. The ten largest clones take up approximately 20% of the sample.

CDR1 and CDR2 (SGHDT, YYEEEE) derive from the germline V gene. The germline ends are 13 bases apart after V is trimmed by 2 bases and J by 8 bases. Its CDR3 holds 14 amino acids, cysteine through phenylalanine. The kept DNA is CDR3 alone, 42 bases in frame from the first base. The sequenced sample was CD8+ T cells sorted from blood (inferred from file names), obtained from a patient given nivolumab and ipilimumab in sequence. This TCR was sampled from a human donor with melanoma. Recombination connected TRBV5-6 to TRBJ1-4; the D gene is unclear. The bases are TGTGCCAGCAGCTTTAGTCTGGCGGTCGAAAAACTGTTTTTT. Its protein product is CASSFSLAVEKLFF.